This T cell receptor (beta chain) was recorded in a study of cytomegalovirus exposure and HLA in healthy donors. Points from the study as a whole: Reports credit the classifier with highly specific, highly sensitive diagnosis of cytomegalovirus status.

In the PCR, 60 Vbeta and 13 Jbeta primers were used. Assay: immunoSEQ multiplex PCR; the TCRdb copy retains only in-frame clones and omits some. In the table there are roughly 110,000 clones, approximately 84% of which are singletons. Germline V gene sequence: CDR1 MNHEY, CDR2 SVGAGI. CDR3 length: 11 amino acids. This clone is a singleton in its sample. Its target is not known. This clonotype originated in a man under 40 in good health and CMV-seronegative. The sequenced sample consisted of PBMCs. The chain recombines TRBV6-5 with TRBJ2-5; D remains ambiguous. The J call may be mistaken, given a closer DNA end match to TRBJ2-7. The CDR3 here is CASSRSYEQYF. The CDR3 DNA reads TGTGCCAGCAGTCGCTCGTACGAGCAGTACTTC.